The following is a T cell receptor (beta chain) sequence with its context. Source study methods: Reference gene primer amplification gave estimated nucleated cell counts. Data came from immunoSEQ multiplex PCR; TCRdb stores just in-frame clones and leaves some out. The V and J calls and clone size are taken from that table; D and trimming were inferred from the DNA. The repertoire holds roughly 83,000 clones, with more than 75% as singletons. This sample is part of a study of blood T cell repertoires in COVID-19. Study as a whole: Specimens from acute and convalescent COVID-19 originated in the United States, Italy and Spain. PBMCs, B-cell-depleted T cells, or T cells provided the cDNA or gDNA that made up the material.

J was trimmed by 0 bases and V by 0 bases; bases with no gene match: 3. This CDR3 region has 15 residues. From germline, CDR1 is SGHRS and CDR2 YFSETQ. Sequenced material: peripheral blood. The origin of this receptor is a man at least 80 years old with active or convalescent COVID-19. This chain uses TRBV5-1 with TRBJ2-7; 7 nucleotides line up with TRBD1. CDR3 in amino acids: CASSLAGGPSYEQYV. CDR3 bases: TGCGCCAGCAGCTTGGCAGGGGGTCCCTCCTACGAGCAGTACGTC.